Below, 27 T cell receptor beta chains from the same sample are listed, as sequenced in a study of T cell responses to AZD1222 COVID-19 vaccine. Data came from immunoSEQ multiplex PCR; TCRdb stores just in-frame clones and leaves some out. The table has approximately 170,000 clones, 80% to 90% seen once; the top ten hold 6% to 8%. Sequenced here: peripheral blood, sampled on day 0 of AZD1222 vaccination. The receptors come from an adult in good health.

V gene TRBV6-2 or TRBV6-3 combines with J gene TRBJ1-1, with TRBD1 matching 9 bases. The CDR3 runs 15 residues. V trimming: 0 bases; J trimming: 5 bases; junction bases outside the gene matches: 4. Per the germline V gene, CDR1 is MNHEY and CDR2 is SVGEGT. The CDR3 sequence: CASSYSGTGLTEAFF. CDR3 DNA: TGTGCCAGCAGTTACTCCGGGACAGGGCTAACTGAAGCTTTCTTT.

The chain has TRBV7-3 and TRBJ2-7; 11 bases line up with TRBD2. Germline V gives CDR1 SGHTA, CDR2 FQGTGA. Trimming removed 5 bases from V and 5 bases from J; junction bases left unmatched: 11. The CDR3 has 16 residues. Here the CDR3 DNA reads TGTGCCAGCAGCCCTATGTCTAGCGGGGGGTGGCACGAGCAGTACTTC. Protein: CASSPMSSGGWHEQYF.

The V and J genes are TRBV5-6 and TRBJ1-2; D is unresolved. The germline V and J ends were trimmed by 0 bases and 6 bases, with 18 bases remaining between them. The V gene's germline CDR1 is SGHDT and CDR2 YYEEEE. The CDR3 length is 16 residues. The CDR3 coding sequence is TGTGCCAGCAGCTTGGCGAGGATACAGCGCATACATGGCTACACCTTC. Translation gives CASSLARIQRIHGYTF.

V is TRBV6-5 and J is TRBJ1-2, with 10 positions matching TRBD1. CDR3 length: 14 residues. Trimming took 5 bases from V and 8 from J; bases not matched to a gene: 8. Germline V gene data show CDR1 as MNHEY and CDR2 as SVGAGI. The CDR3 nucleotides read TGTGCCAGCAGTCGACAGGGGGCTCGTTACGGCTACACCTTC. The encoded protein is CASSRQGARYGYTF.

This chain uses TRBV18 with TRBJ2-7; TRBD2 aligns across 7 bases. This CDR3 has 14 residues. V lost 5 bases to trimming and J lost 1 base; unmatched junction nucleotides: 5. Germline loops: CDR1 KGHSH, CDR2 LQKENI. The CDR3 is CASSAGTTSYEQYV. CDR3 coding DNA: TGTGCCAGCTCAGCCGGGACTACTTCCTACGAGCAGTACGTC.

This chain connects TRBV6-5 to TRBJ2-2, with D perhaps given as TRBD1 or TRBD2 (5 bases each). This CDR3 has 15 residues. The ends were cut back, 6 bases at V and 4 bases at J, with 15 bases in the middle. CDR1 MNHEY and CDR2 SVGAGI come from the germline V gene. CDR3 nucleotides: TGTGCCAGCAGCCAAGTCGGGGCTGGCACCGGGGAGCTGTTTTTT. Translation gives CASSQVGAGTGELFF.

There are a few counts of this clone. The V call is TRBV30, the J call TRBJ1-4; 7 bases match TRBD1. This CDR3 contains 14 residues. Germline CDR1 is GTSNPN and CDR2 is SVGIG (reference sequence). J lost 4 bases, V lost 4 bases, and 6 bases had no gene match. CDR3 amino acids: CAWTAGQSNEKLFF. DNA of the CDR3: TGTGCCTGGACTGCGGGACAGAGTAATGAAAAACTGTTTTTT.

V is TRBV5-1 and J is TRBJ1-1, with a weak D call TRBD1 (5 bases). V lost 3 bases and J 0 bases, leaving 12 bases between the germline ends. Germline V lookup: CDR1 SGHRS, CDR2 YFSETQ. The CDR3 spans 15 residues. The CDR3 DNA is TGCGCCAGCAGCTCGACCCAGGGATTGAACACTGAAGCTTTCTTT. This sequence encodes CASSSTQGLNTEAFF. Combining the CDR3 with reference TRBV5-1 and TRBJ1-1 gives the whole variable domain KAGVTQTPRYLIKTRGQQVTLSCSPISGHRSVSWYQQTPGQGLQFLFEYFSETQRNKGNFPGRFSGRQFSNSRSEMNVSTLELGDSALYLCASSSTQGLNTEAFFGQGTRLTVV.

This clone was seen more than once but under ten times. V and J are TRBV5-1 and TRBJ1-3; TRBD1 might be the D (5 bases). V was clipped by 0 bases and J by 1 base, with 5 bases between them. Looked up from germline, CDR1 is SGHRS and CDR2 is YFSETQ. The CDR3 is 14 residues long. CDR3 nucleotides: TGCGCCAGCAGCTTGGCAGGGTCTGGAAACACCATATATTTT. Translating it yields CASSLAGSGNTIYF.

The chain recombines TRBV19 with TRBJ2-1, with 10 bases fitting TRBD2. CDR1 LNHDA and CDR2 SQIVND come from the germline V gene (reference sequence). Unmatched junction bases numbered 6, after V lost 4 bases and J lost 6 bases. CDR3 length: 15 amino acids. CDR3 residues: CASSKGTSVGNEQFF. Here the CDR3 DNA reads TGTGCCAGTAGTAAAGGGACTAGCGTCGGCAATGAGCAGTTCTTC.

The chain combines TRBV7-2 with TRBJ1-6, with D uncertain. The germline V and J ends were trimmed by 1 base and 8 bases, with 12 bases remaining between them. The CDR3 length is 15 residues. Germline assignment: CDR1 SGHTA and CDR2 FQGNSA. CDR3 bases: TGTGCCAGCAGCTTAGTGGACGACGGATATTCACCCCTCCACTTT. Translating gives CASSLVDDGYSPLHF.

V is TRBV5-4 and J is TRBJ2-5; possible D gene TRBD2, 6 bases. V shed 1 base and J shed 5 bases, with 12 bases lying between them. The CDR3 has 14 amino acids. The germline gives CDR1 SGHNT, CDR2 YYREEE (reference sequence). In nucleotides, the CDR3 is TGTGCCAGCAGCTTGCGCGGGGTTCGGGAGACCCAGTACTTC. Translation gives CASSLRGVRETQYF. Drawing the rest from reference TRBV5-4 and TRBJ2-5, the complete variable domain is ETGVTQSPTHLIKTRGQQVTLRCSSQSGHNTVSWYQQALGQGPQFIFQYYREEENGRGNFPPRFSGLQFPNYSSELNVNALELDDSALYLCASSLRGVRETQYFGPGTRLLVL.

The J gene is TRBJ2-5, the V gene TRBV4-2; the D gene is possibly TRBD1 (5 bases). The length of the CDR3 is 15 residues. Germline V gives CDR1 LGHNA, CDR2 YNFKEQ. Trimming removed 0 bases from V and 2 bases from J, with 10 bases in between. Here the CDR3 reads CASSQDLKGQETQYF. The CDR3, as DNA: TGTGCCAGCAGCCAAGATCTCAAGGGGCAAGAGACCCAGTACTTC.

The rearrangement joins TRBV4-1 to TRBJ2-1; D is possibly TRBD1 or TRBD2 (5 bases each). This CDR3 is 14 amino acids long. The germline CDR1 and CDR2 sequences are MGHRA and YSYEKL. The V end lost 6 bases, the J end lost 13 bases, and 22 bases lay between the germline ends. In DNA, the CDR3 is TGCGCCAGCAGGGCTGAGGGGAGTGGGGTCCGACAGTTCTTC. Translation: CASRAEGSGVRQFF.

The V gene is TRBV2, the J gene TRBJ1-5, with a weak D call TRBD1 (5 bases). V was cut by 5 bases and J by 0 bases, with 8 bases left in between. Per germline, CDR1 SNHLY and CDR2 FYNNEI. The CDR3 is 14 amino acids. CDR3 bases: TGTGCCAGCAGTCAGACAGATAGCAATCAGCCCCAGCATTTT. Translation: CASSQTDSNQPQHF. Full variable domain (outside the CDR3, taken from reference TRBV2 and TRBJ1-5): EPEVTQTPSHQVTQMGQEVILRCVPISNHLYFYWYRQILGQKVEFLVSFYNNEISEKSEIFDDQFSVERPDGSNFTLKIRSTKLEDSAMYFCASSQTDSNQPQHFGDGTRLSIL.

CDR3 region: CASRLSNQPQHF. The CDR3 nucleotides are TGTGCCAGCCGGTTAAGCAATCAGCCCCAGCATTTT. The V call is TRBV12-3 or TRBV12-4, the J call TRBJ1-5; D gene unclear. The CDR3 consists of 12 residues. V was clipped by 8 bases and J by 1 base, with 6 bases between them.

In this sample, this clone turned up once. The chain recombines TRBV19 with TRBJ1-6, with D hard to call. Germline CDR1 LNHDA, CDR2 SQIVND (reference sequence). CDR3 length: 13 amino acids. Trimming shortened V by 5 bases and J by 13 bases, and 15 bases separated the two germline ends. The chain's CDR3 is CASSPDWAPPLHF. CDR3 bases: TGTGCCAGTAGTCCGGATTGGGCGCCGCCCCTCCACTTT.

CDR3: CASSLEAGTYEQYV. CDR3 nucleotide sequence: TGTGCCAGCAGCTTAGAGGCAGGGACCTACGAGCAGTACGTC. The chain combines TRBV11-2 with TRBJ2-7, with a tentative D call TRBD1 (5 bases). This CDR3 comprises 14 residues. Germline CDR1 is SGHAT and CDR2 is FQNNGV. V lost 0 bases and J lost 2, with 8 bases in between.

The chain carries TRBV3-1 (or the pseudogene TRBV3-2) and TRBJ2-7; tentatively, D is TRBD2 (5 bases). CDR3 length: 13 amino acids. The germline V gene encodes CDR1 LGHDT and CDR2 YNNKEL (reference sequence). V was shortened by 4 bases and J by 0 bases, with 7 bases between the two germline ends. This CDR3 is CASSLTSSYEQYF. The CDR3 nucleotides read TGTGCCAGCAGCCTCACTAGCTCCTACGAGCAGTACTTC.

The chain has TRBV4-2 and TRBJ1-1, with D possibly TRBD1 on 5 matching bases. CDR1 and CDR2 (germline): LGHNA, YNFKEQ. CDR3 length: 14 amino acids. With 0 bases removed from V and 4 bases from J, the gap between germline ends came to 9 bases. This CDR3 reads CASSQEGAATEAFF. CDR3 nucleotide sequence: TGTGCCAGCAGCCAAGAAGGGGCGGCCACTGAAGCTTTCTTT.

The rearrangement uses TRBV15 and TRBJ1-2; D unclear. V shed 6 bases and J shed 4 bases, with 6 bases lying between them. This CDR3 contains 11 residues. In germline, CDR1 is LNHNV, CDR2 YYDKDF (reference sequence). CDR3 residues: CATRDPYGYTF. The DNA of the CDR3 is TGTGCCACCAGGGACCCCTATGGCTACACCTTC.

The chain couples TRBV7-9 to TRBJ2-5, with a weak D call TRBD1 (6 bases). Germline V gene lookup returns CDR1 SEHNR and CDR2 FQNEAQ (reference sequence). V lost 5 bases to trimming and J lost 5 bases, with 18 bases between them. The CDR3 consists of 15 residues. This CDR3 reads CASSVNQGTAETQYF. The CDR3 nucleotides are TGTGCCAGCAGCGTTAACCAGGGGACCGCGGAGACCCAGTACTTC.

This chain connects TRBV6-5 to TRBJ1-4; D gene ambiguous. V lost 2 bases, J lost 0 bases, and 10 bases lay in between. The germline gives CDR1 MNHEY, CDR2 SVGAGI. The CDR3 spans 16 residues. CDR3 sequence: CASSYLPPATNEKLFF. For the CDR3, the DNA is TGTGCCAGCAGTTACCTTCCACCCGCAACTAATGAAAAACTGTTTTTT.

CDR3 amino acids: CASSQRGSSYEQYV. For the CDR3, the DNA is TGCGCCAGCAGTCAGCGGGGAAGCTCCTACGAGCAGTACGTC. The V gene is TRBV23-1, the J gene TRBJ2-7; the D gene is possibly TRBD2 (6 bases). TRBV23-1 falls under the ORF class, with uncertain function. CDR3 length: 14 residues. Trimming took off 3 bases at V and 0 bases at J, with 9 bases between the two ends.

The chain is built from TRBV6-5 and TRBJ2-3; D is ambiguous. The length of the CDR3 is 13 residues. Germline lookup yields CDR1 MNHEY and CDR2 SVGAGI. With 0 bases removed from V and 5 bases from J, the gap between germline ends came to 6 bases. For the CDR3, the DNA is TGTGCCAGCAGTTACTCGCTCGTAGATACGCAGTATTTT. Encoded protein: CASSYSLVDTQYF.

The J gene is TRBJ2-5, the V gene TRBV7-2; no clear D gene. This CDR3 has 14 amino acids. Germline V CDR1 and CDR2: SGHTA, FQGNSA. The V and J ends lost 5 bases and 4 bases respectively, with 14 bases between them. CDR3 sequence: CASSPTRAAETQYF. CDR3 nucleotides: TGTGCCAGCAGCCCCACCCGAGCAGCAGAGACCCAGTACTTC.

A note on this clone: One junction end does not reproduce the germline sequence, and a read error may be involved. The chain couples TRBV11-3 to TRBJ2-4; 12 bases agree with TRBD2. The CDR3 consists of 11 residues. Germline V gene data show CDR1 as SGHNT and CDR2 as YENEEA. Written as DNA, the CDR3 is TGTGCCAGCACCGGACTAGCGGGGACGGACTTC. Translated, it gives CASTGLAGTDF.